These 19 T cell receptor beta chains share one sample of origin, sequenced in a study of blood T cell repertoires in COVID-19. Sequenced by immunoSEQ multiplex PCR; TCRdb stores in-frame clones only, minus some. The table lists 50,000 to 65,000 clones, roughly 84% of them singletons. The sequenced sample consisted of peripheral blood. These TCRs come from a man in his fifties or sixties with COVID-19, enrolled during active disease.

This chain connects TRBV27 to TRBJ1-2, with 8 positions matching TRBD1. CDR3 length: 15 amino acids. Germline V gene data show CDR1 as MNHEY and CDR2 as SMNVEV (reference sequence). The V and J ends lost 4 bases and 5 bases, in that order; junction bases with no gene match: 9. The CDR3 region is CASSSAGQDIYGYTF. The CDR3 DNA sequence: TGTGCCAGCAGTTCAGCGGGACAGGATATATATGGCTACACCTTC.

Only one count was recorded for this clone. This rearrangement joins TRBV30 to TRBJ2-1; D is unresolved. The ends were cut back, 0 bases at V and 0 bases at J, with 6 bases in the middle. The CDR3 contains 14 residues. Germline V gene data show CDR1 as GTSNPN and CDR2 as SVGIG (reference sequence). CDR3 region: CAWSVLSSYNEQFF. The CDR3 region has the DNA TGTGCCTGGAGTGTGCTCAGCTCCTACAATGAGCAGTTCTTC.

The chain uses TRBV6-5 and TRBJ2-1; D may be TRBD2 (5 bases). The V and J ends lost 0 bases and 7 bases respectively, with 7 bases between them. The CDR3 loop spans 13 amino acids. Germline CDR1 is MNHEY and CDR2 is SVGAGI. CDR3 sequence: CASSYSEGNEQFF. DNA of the CDR3: TGTGCCAGCAGTTACTCAGAGGGAAATGAGCAGTTCTTC.

The chain employs TRBV7-9 and TRBJ2-7; possibly TRBD1 for D (5 bases). Per germline, CDR1 SEHNR and CDR2 FQNEAQ (reference sequence). The CDR3 sequence is 17 residues long. The ends were cut back, 6 bases at V and 2 bases at J, with 23 bases in the middle. CDR3 region: CASRPRANWTQTYEQYF. For the CDR3, the DNA is TGTGCCAGCAGGCCAAGAGCGAACTGGACACAAACCTACGAGCAGTACTTC.

The CDR3 DNA is TGTGCCAGCAGTTACGGGGGGGGGAATTCACCCCTCCACTTT. Encoded protein: CASSYGGGNSPLHF. This sequence joins TRBV6-5 and TRBJ1-6; D might be TRBD1 (5 bases). The germline V and J ends were trimmed by 2 bases and 7 bases, with 9 bases remaining between them. The CDR3 sequence is 14 residues long. Germline CDR1 and CDR2: MNHEY and SVGAGI.

This chain joins TRBV2 and TRBJ2-1; tentatively, D is TRBD2 (7 bases). V lost 6 bases to trimming and J lost 7 bases, with 16 bases between them. CDR1 is SNHLY, CDR2 FYNNEI, per germline. The CDR3 has 14 residues. The DNA of the CDR3 is TGTGCCAGCAGAGGGGGGGCGAGCACAAATGAGCAGTTCTTC. It encodes CASRGGASTNEQFF.

The chain recombines TRBV3-1 (or the pseudogene TRBV3-2) with TRBJ1-2, with D perhaps matching TRBD1 (6 bases). This CDR3 contains 12 residues. The V gene's germline CDR1 is LGHDT and CDR2 YNNKEL (reference sequence). V was shortened by 0 bases and J by 11 bases, with 10 bases between the two germline ends. The CDR3 nucleotides read TGTGCCAGCAGCCAAGAGGACAGAATGTACACCTTC. Protein: CASSQEDRMYTF.

The chain is built from TRBV24-1 and TRBJ1-2; TRBD1 aligns across 8 bases. The CDR3 runs 17 residues. Germline V gene sequence: CDR1 KGHDR, CDR2 SFDVKD. Trimming took 2 bases from V and 2 from J; bases not matched to a gene: 9. The CDR3 is CATSDSPDRASNYGYTF. DNA of the CDR3: TGTGCCACCAGTGATTCCCCGGACAGGGCAAGCAACTATGGCTACACCTTC.

This chain uses TRBV6-5 with TRBJ2-1; 8 nucleotides agree with TRBD2. V trimming: 6 bases; J trimming: 8 bases; junction bases outside the gene matches: 12. There are 15 residues in the CDR3. Germline assignment: CDR1 MNHEY and CDR2 SVGAGI. In DNA, the CDR3 is TGTGCCAGCAGACTCCTCCGGGGGGGCAACGATGAGCAGTTCTTC. As protein: CASRLLRGGNDEQFF.

The chain uses TRBV7-6 and TRBJ2-3; TRBD2 agrees at 10 bases. The CDR3 is 16 amino acids. V was clipped by 5 bases and J by 6 bases; unmatched bases: 11. CDR1 is SGHVS and CDR2 is FNYEAQ in the germline V gene. The CDR3 protein is CASSPVVAGGGDTQYF. In nucleotides, the CDR3 is TGTGCCAGCAGCCCCGTCGTAGCGGGAGGAGGGGATACGCAGTATTTT.

This chain links TRBV4-1 with TRBJ2-3, with a weak D call TRBD2 (7 bases). This CDR3 has 17 amino acids. Germline V lookup: CDR1 MGHRA, CDR2 YSYEKL. Trimming cost V 1 base and J 3 bases, with 17 bases left between them. The CDR3 loop is CASSQGVGGLWTDTQYF. The DNA of the CDR3 is TGCGCCAGCAGCCAAGGAGTCGGGGGGCTATGGACAGATACGCAGTATTTT.

There are a few counts of this clone. The CDR3 protein is CASSERGHPNTEAFF. CDR3 bases: TGTGCCAGCAGTGAAAGGGGACACCCGAACACTGAAGCTTTCTTT. V and J are TRBV2 and TRBJ1-1, with a possible D match to TRBD1 (6 bases). The CDR3 totals 15 residues. Trimming removed 2 bases from V and 1 base from J, with 11 bases in between. Per the germline V gene, CDR1 is SNHLY and CDR2 is FYNNEI.

This chain links TRBV9 with TRBJ2-5; TRBD2 matches at 7 bases. Per the germline V gene, CDR1 is SGDLS and CDR2 is YYNGEE. This CDR3 has 17 residues. J was trimmed by 5 bases and V by 4 bases; bases with no gene match: 17. CDR3 residues: CASSPRHKREVGETQYF. The CDR3 DNA sequence: TGTGCCAGCAGCCCACGTCATAAGCGGGAAGTAGGGGAGACCCAGTACTTC.

V is TRBV18 and J is TRBJ1-6, with TRBD1 matching 9 bases. The ends lost 3 bases at V and 10 bases at J; junction bases unmatched: 13. Germline V gene data show CDR1 as KGHSH and CDR2 as LQKENI. The length of the CDR3 is 17 residues. The CDR3 loop is CASSPSAPGQGRSPLHF. In DNA, the CDR3 is TGTGCCAGCTCACCCTCAGCCCCGGGACAGGGAAGATCACCCCTCCACTTT.

In this sample, this clone turned up a few times. V is TRBV5-1 and J is TRBJ2-3; 7 bases line up with TRBD2. V shed 4 bases, J shed 4 bases, and the junction held 9 bases outside the gene matches. The CDR3 length is 15 residues. Germline V gene sequence: CDR1 SGHRS, CDR2 YFSETQ. CDR3 loop: CASSLSGEGSDTQYF. CDR3 DNA: TGCGCCAGCAGCCTAAGCGGGGAGGGCTCAGATACGCAGTATTTT.

The chain joins TRBV2 to TRBJ1-2; unclear D gene. The CDR3 sequence is 12 residues long. The germline gives CDR1 SNHLY, CDR2 FYNNEI. The V end lost 4 bases, the J end lost 2 bases, and 5 bases lay between the germline ends. The DNA for the CDR3 is TGTGCCAGCAGTGTCCAAAACTATGGCTACACCTTC. This codes for CASSVQNYGYTF.

This clone has just one count. This chain links TRBV24-1 with TRBJ2-1, with 7 bases lining up with TRBD2. V gave up 4 bases and J gave up 10 bases; unmatched junction bases: 9. Germline CDR1 is KGHDR and CDR2 is SFDVKD. CDR3 length: 14 amino acids. The CDR3 reads CATSDSGLVDEQFF. The DNA for the CDR3 is TGTGCCACCAGTGACTCTGGACTAGTCGACGAGCAGTTCTTC.

This sequence joins TRBV12-3 or TRBV12-4 and TRBJ2-1, with D unresolved. V was pared by 3 bases and J by 10 bases, with 13 bases between. The CDR3 consists of 13 residues. The CDR3 DNA follows: TGTGCCAGCAGTTTTCAGAGGTTTGGCGAGCAGTTCTTC. Translating it yields CASSFQRFGEQFF.

The J gene is TRBJ1-5, the V gene TRBV5-1; 7 bases align to TRBD1. The length of the CDR3 is 14 residues. Germline V gene lookup returns CDR1 SGHRS and CDR2 YFSETQ. Germline trimming cut 3 bases from V and 2 bases from J; bases unmatched to any gene: 2. The CDR3 DNA sequence: TGCGCCAGCAGCTCTGGACAGGGCAATCAGCCCCAGCATTTT. It is translated as CASSSGQGNQPQHF.